This record looks at one T cell receptor beta chain sequence and its context. As yet, its antigen is unknown. Trimming stripped 2 bases from V and 5 bases from J, with 10 bases between. This CDR3 region has 14 residues. Looked up from germline, CDR1 is MNHEY and CDR2 is SVGAGI. No infections or other immune events were documented during collection. The data originate from a study of identifying expanded T cells in peripheral blood. Findings and limits, study-wide: Over around two and four weeks, about 15 and 19 clones changed, versus roughly 1.1 between replicates. Across healthy donors, higher total template counts meant significantly greater two-week count variance.

Repertoires were generated with immunoSEQ multiplex PCR, while TCRdb's copy carries only in-frame clones and drops some. The sample lists roughly 63,000 clones; under 85% were seen once. The genes are TRBV6-5 and TRBJ2-1; D is ambiguous. Sequences were obtained from blood. This sequence was found in a person between 18 and 70 years old in good health. CDR3 residues: CASSYKGRNNEQFF. The CDR3 coding sequence is TGTGCCAGCAGTTACAAGGGCCGGAACAATGAGCAGTTCTTC.